The source of this TCR beta chain is a study of blood T cell repertoires in COVID-19. Study background: Sites in the United States, Italy and Spain provided acute and convalescent COVID-19 samples. From T cells, B-cell-depleted T cells, or PBMCs came the material, which was cDNA or gDNA.

The germline gives CDR1 SNHLY, CDR2 FYNNEI. CDR3 length: 16 residues. Trimming took 2 bases from V and 2 from J, leaving 12 bases between them. Clones were read by immunoSEQ multiplex PCR, and TCRdb kept only the in-frame ones, dropping some. Of roughly 100,000 clones listed, 89% are singletons. Material: peripheral blood. V gene TRBV2 combines with J gene TRBJ2-2; the D gene is possibly TRBD2 (5 bases). The clonotype was recovered from a woman aged 60 to 75 with acute or convalescent COVID-19. For the CDR3, the DNA is TGTGCCAGCAGTGAACTAGGAGGCGGAAACACCGGGGAGCTGTTTTTT. It yields the protein CASSELGGGNTGELFF.